These 5 T cell receptor beta chains were sequenced from one sample in a study of shared clonotypes between healthy human individuals. Sequencing used immunoSEQ multiplex PCR; TCRdb keeps in-frame clones, though not all of them. Here the sample spans approximately 530,000 clones, 90% to 96% being singletons. The sample comprised naive CD4+ T cells sorted from blood. Subset: CD45RA+ positively selected. The source is a woman aged 30 to 39 in good health.

This clone was found once. The chain couples TRBV7-7 to TRBJ2-5; D gene uncertain. V was trimmed by 2 bases and J by 5 bases, leaving 15 bases between them. CDR3 length: 15 amino acids. CDR1 is SSHAT and CDR2 is FNYEAQ in the germline V gene (reference sequence). The CDR3 DNA reads as TGTGCCAGCAGCTTATCGGGCCATGACGGGGAGACCCAGTACTTC. Translation gives CASSLSGHDGETQYF.

J is TRBJ1-1 and V is TRBV9; D not certain. The CDR3 consists of 13 residues. Germline V gene sequence: CDR1 SGDLS, CDR2 YYNGEE. Trimming took off 4 bases at V and 3 bases at J, with 10 bases between the two ends. CDR3 sequence reads: CASSLAGDTEAFF. The CDR3 DNA is TGTGCCAGCAGCCTGGCTGGGGACACTGAAGCTTTCTTT.

The rearrangement links TRBV5-8 to TRBJ2-7; maybe TRBD2 (6 bases). There are 15 residues in the CDR3. CDR1 SGHTS and CDR2 YDEGEE come from the germline V gene. V dropped 0 bases and J dropped 2 bases, with 12 bases sitting between them. CDR3 sequence: CASSLGRSSAYEQYF. CDR3 DNA sequence: TGTGCCAGCAGCTTGGGAAGGTCTAGCGCCTACGAGCAGTACTTC.

This rearrangement joins TRBV11-3 to TRBJ2-7; 9 nucleotides align to TRBD1. The J segment lost 4 bases and the V segment lost 4 bases, leaving 11 bases of the junction unmatched. Germline V gives CDR1 SGHNT, CDR2 YENEEA. The CDR3 contains 16 residues. CDR3 sequence: CASSSIQGAATYEQYF. DNA for the CDR3: TGTGCCAGCAGCTCTATACAGGGGGCCGCCACGTACGAGCAGTACTTC.

This clone was picked up one time. This CDR3 is CASSPGEALNTEAFF. The DNA for the CDR3 is TGTGCCAGCTCACCAGGTGAGGCCTTGAACACTGAAGCTTTCTTT. The chain employs TRBV18 and TRBJ1-1; unclear D gene. Germline V CDR1 and CDR2: KGHSH, LQKENI. The CDR3 covers 15 residues. With 2 bases removed from V and 0 bases from J, the gap between germline ends came to 10 bases. The variable domain in full, with the rest retrieved from reference TRBV18 and TRBJ1-1, is NAGVMQNPRHLVRRRGQEARLRCSPMKGHSHVYWYRQLPEEGLKFMVYLQKENIIDESGMPKERFSAEFPKEGPSILRIQQVVRGDSAAYFCASSPGEALNTEAFFGQGTRLTVV.